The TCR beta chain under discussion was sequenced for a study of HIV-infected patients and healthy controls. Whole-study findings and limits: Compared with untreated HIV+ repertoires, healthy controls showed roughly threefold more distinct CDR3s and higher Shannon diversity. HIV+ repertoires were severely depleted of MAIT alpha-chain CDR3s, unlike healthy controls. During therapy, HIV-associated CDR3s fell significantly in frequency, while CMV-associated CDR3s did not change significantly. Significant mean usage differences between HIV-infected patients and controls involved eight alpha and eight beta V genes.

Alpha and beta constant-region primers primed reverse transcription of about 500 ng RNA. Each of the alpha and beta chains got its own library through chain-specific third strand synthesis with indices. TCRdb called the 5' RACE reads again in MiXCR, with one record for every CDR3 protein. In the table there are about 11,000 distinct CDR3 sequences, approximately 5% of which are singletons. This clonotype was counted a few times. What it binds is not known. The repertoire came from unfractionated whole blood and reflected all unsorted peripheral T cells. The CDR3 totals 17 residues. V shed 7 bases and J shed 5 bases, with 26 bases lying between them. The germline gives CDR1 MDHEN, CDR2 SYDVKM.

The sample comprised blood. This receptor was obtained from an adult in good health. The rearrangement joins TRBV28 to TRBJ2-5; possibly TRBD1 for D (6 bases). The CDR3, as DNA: TGTGCCAGCACCCCCCCCTCCGGGACATCCTCCCGGGAGACCCAGTACTTC. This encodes CASTPPSGTSSRETQYF.